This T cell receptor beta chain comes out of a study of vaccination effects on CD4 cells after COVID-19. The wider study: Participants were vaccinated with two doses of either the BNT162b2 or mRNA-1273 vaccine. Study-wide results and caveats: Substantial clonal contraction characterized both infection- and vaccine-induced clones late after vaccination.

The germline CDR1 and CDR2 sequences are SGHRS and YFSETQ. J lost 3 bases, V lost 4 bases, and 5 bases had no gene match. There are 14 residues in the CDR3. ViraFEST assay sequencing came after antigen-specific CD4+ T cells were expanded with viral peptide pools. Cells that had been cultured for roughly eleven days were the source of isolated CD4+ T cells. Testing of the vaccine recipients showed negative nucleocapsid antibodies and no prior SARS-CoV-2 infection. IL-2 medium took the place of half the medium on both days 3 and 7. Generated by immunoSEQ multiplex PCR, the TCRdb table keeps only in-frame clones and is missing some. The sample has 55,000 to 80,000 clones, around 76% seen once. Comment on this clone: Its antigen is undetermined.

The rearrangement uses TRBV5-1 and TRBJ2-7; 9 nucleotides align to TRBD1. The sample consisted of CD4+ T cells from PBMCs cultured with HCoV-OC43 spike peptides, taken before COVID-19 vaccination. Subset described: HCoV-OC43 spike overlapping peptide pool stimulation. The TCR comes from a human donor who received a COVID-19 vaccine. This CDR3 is CASSRDRANYEQYV. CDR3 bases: TGCGCCAGCAGCCGGGACAGGGCAAACTACGAGCAGTACGTC.